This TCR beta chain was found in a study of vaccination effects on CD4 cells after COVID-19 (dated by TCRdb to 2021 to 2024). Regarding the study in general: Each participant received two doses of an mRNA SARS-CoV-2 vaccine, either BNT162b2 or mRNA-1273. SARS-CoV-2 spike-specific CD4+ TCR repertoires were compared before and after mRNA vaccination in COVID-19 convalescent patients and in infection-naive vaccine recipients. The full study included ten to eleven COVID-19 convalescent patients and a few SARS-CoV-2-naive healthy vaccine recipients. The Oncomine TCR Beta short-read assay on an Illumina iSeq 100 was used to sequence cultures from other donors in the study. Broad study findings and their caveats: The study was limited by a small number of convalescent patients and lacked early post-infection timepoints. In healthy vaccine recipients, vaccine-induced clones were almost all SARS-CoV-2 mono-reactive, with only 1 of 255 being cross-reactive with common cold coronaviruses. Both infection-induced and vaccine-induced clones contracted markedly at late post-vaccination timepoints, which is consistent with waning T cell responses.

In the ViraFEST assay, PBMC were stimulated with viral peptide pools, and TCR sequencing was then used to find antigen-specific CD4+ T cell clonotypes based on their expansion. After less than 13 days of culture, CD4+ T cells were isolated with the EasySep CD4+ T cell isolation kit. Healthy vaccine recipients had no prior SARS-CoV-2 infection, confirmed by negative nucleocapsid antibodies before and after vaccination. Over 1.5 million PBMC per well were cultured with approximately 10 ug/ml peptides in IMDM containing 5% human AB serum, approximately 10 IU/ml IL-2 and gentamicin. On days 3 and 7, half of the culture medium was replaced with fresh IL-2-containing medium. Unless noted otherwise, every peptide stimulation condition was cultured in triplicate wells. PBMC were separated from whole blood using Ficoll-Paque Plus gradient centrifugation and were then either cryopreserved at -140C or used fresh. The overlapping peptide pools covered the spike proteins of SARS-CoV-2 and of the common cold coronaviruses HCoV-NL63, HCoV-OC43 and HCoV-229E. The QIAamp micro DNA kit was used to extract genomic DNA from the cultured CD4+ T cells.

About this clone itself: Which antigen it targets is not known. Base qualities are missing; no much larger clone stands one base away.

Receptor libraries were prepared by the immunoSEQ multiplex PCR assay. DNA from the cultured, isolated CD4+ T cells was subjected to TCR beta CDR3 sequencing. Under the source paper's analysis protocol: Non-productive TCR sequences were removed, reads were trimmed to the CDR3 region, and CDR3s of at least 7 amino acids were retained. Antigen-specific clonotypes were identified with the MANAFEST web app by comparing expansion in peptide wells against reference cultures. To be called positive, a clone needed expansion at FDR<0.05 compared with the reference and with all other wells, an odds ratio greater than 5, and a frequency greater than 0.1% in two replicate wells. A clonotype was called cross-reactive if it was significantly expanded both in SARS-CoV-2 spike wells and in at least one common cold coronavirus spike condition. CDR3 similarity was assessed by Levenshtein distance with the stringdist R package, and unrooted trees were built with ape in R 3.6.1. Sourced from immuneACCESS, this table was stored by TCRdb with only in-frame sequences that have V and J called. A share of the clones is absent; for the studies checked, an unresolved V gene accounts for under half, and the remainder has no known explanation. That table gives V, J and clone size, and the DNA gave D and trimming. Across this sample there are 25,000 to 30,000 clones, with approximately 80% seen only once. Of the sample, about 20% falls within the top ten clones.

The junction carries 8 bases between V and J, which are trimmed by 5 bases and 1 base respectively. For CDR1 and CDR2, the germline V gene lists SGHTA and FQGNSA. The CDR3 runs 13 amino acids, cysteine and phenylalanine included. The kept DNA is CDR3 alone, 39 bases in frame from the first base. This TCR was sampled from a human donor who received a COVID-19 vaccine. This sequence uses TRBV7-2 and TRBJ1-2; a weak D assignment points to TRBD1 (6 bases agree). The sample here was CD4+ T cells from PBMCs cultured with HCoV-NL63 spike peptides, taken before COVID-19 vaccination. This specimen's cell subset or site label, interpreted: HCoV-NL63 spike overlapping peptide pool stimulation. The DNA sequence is TGTGCCAGCAGCCCGGACAGTAACTATGGCTACACCTTC. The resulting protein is CASSPDSNYGYTF.